This paragraph reports one T cell receptor beta chain. What it binds is unknown. The junction had 3 bases not matched to a gene; V was cut back by 5 bases and J by 4 bases. CDR1 is MNHEY, CDR2 SMNVEV, per germline (reference sequence). The CDR3 totals 13 residues. Amplification of TCR beta CDR3 regions was performed using RNA transcripts as template. HTBI primers were employed in a first-round RT-PCR of the TCR CDR3. TCRdb reprocessed the multiplex PCR reads via MiXCR and lists one record per CDR3 protein. The sample lists a few hundred thousand distinct CDR3 sequences, about a sixth seen once, with approximately 18% in the top ten. This record belongs to a study of T cells in Graves' hyperthyroidism and ophthalmopathy. Exclusion criteria comprised uncontrolled infection, other autoimmune disease, pregnancy or lactation. Fresh peripheral blood, roughly 10 ml of it, supplied the PBMCs. The study's findings and limits: Most thyroid clonotypes expanded above 0.001 appeared in blood too. A model of 13 V-J features distinguished ophthalmopathy from stable hyperthyroidism.

This chain uses TRBV27 with TRBJ2-7, with 9 bases that match TRBD1. This TCR was recovered from a woman aged 18-29 years with Graves' ophthalmopathy. The sequencing sample was made of blood. The DNA for the CDR3 is TGTGCCAGCAGTGTGACAGGGGGGTACGAGCAGTACTTC. This sequence encodes CASSVTGGYEQYF.